These T cell receptor beta chains were read from a single sample in a study of sequential checkpoint blockade in melanoma. Repertoires were generated with immunoSEQ multiplex PCR, while TCRdb's copy carries only in-frame clones and drops some. The sample has 10,000 or so clones, around 28% seen once. This sample comprised tumor tissue (inferred from file names), obtained from a patient given nivolumab and ipilimumab in sequence. The receptor source for this set is a human donor with melanoma. Each CDR3 is given with its conserved first and last residue. The D gene is left open where the match is weak. Clone size is not always given. Where it is, it says once, few, many or a class for expanded clones.

>TRBV14|-|-|TRBJ2-1
CASSQDLQAYHSYNEQFF
TGTGCCAGCAGCCAAGATTTACAGGCCTACCACTCCTACAATGAGCAGTTCTTC
>TRBV4-1|TRBD2|few|TRBJ2-7
CASSHSGGPRRSYEQYF
TGCGCCAGCAGCCATAGCGGGGGGCCACGACGGTCCTACGAGCAGTACTTC
>TRBV18|-|-|TRBJ2-1
CASSPNKGFVGYNEQFF
TGTGCCAGCTCACCAAATAAAGGGTTCGTGGGCTACAATGAGCAGTTCTTC
>TRBV19|TRBD1|-|TRBJ2-3
CASRTDRAADTQYF
TGTGCCAGTAGGACGGACAGGGCCGCAGATACGCAGTATTTT
>TRBV10-3|-|many|TRBJ1-2
CAISESSQMVDGYTF
TGTGCCATCAGTGAGTCTAGCCAGATGGTGGATGGCTACACCTTC
>TRBV6-8|-|many|TRBJ1-1
CASSYGGNTEAFF
TGTGCCAGCAGTTACGGCGGGAACACTGAAGCTTTCTTT
>TRBV6-8|-|many|TRBJ1-1
CASSYGGGTEAFF
TGTGCCAGCAGTTATGGAGGGGGCACTGAAGCTTTCTTT
>TRBV5-1|TRBD2|-|TRBJ2-1
CASSPAPGLADNEQFF
TGCGCCAGCAGCCCCGCCCCGGGACTAGCGGACAATGAGCAGTTCTTC
>TRBV10-2|TRBD2|-|TRBJ2-1
CASSESSGVAYNEQFF
TGCGCCAGCAGTGAGTCGAGCGGGGTAGCATACAATGAGCAGTTCTTC
>TRBV30|-|few|TRBJ1-1
CAWSVGNTEAFF
TGTGCCTGGAGTGTCGGGAACACTGAAGCTTTCTTT
>TRBV18|TRBD1|-|TRBJ2-3
CASSPTGGQDTQYF
TGTGCCAGCTCACCGACAGGGGGCCAGGATACGCAGTATTTT
>TRBV11-3|TRBD1|few|TRBJ2-7
CASSLGQGRYEQYF
TGTGCCAGCAGCTTGGGACAGGGGAGGTACGAGCAGTACTTC
>TRBV10-3|-|few|TRBJ2-1
CAISEPLTGTSFF
TGTGCCATCAGTGAGCCTTTAACAGGGACGAGTTTCTTC
>TRBV11-3|TRBD1|many|TRBJ1-1
CASSIRQGPNTEAFF
TGTGCCAGCAGCATAAGACAGGGCCCAAACACTGAAGCTTTCTTT
>TRBV30|-|-|TRBJ1-6
CAWSSLSYNSPLHF
TGTGCCTGGAGCTCCCTGTCCTATAATTCACCCCTCCACTTT
>TRBV18|-|medium-sized|TRBJ1-4
CASSLTDEKLFF
TGTGCCAGCTCACTGACGGATGAAAAACTGTTTTTT
>TRBV19|TRBD1|few|TRBJ2-1
CASSSRGTGGYNEQFF
TGTGCCAGTAGTTCCCGCGGGACAGGGGGCTACAATGAGCAGTTCTTC
>TRBV28|-|few|TRBJ1-2
CASTSRRDTFYGYTF
TGTGCCAGCACCTCCCGCCGGGACACCTTCTATGGCTACACCTTC
>TRBV6-8|TRBD1|-|TRBJ2-7
CASSQDRGYEQYF
TGTGCCAGCAGTCAAGACAGGGGGTACGAGCAGTACTTC
>TRBV6-8|-|-|TRBJ1-1
CASHGDKLRNTEAFF
TGTGCCAGCCACGGAGACAAACTAAGGAACACTGAAGCTTTCTTT
>TRBV4-1|-|-|TRBJ2-1
CASSQDGAPYNEQFF
TGCGCCAGCAGCCAAGATGGAGCGCCCTACAATGAGCAGTTCTTC
>TRBV7-6|TRBD1|-|TRBJ2-1
CASSPGQGAFGVEFF
TGTGCCAGCAGCCCTGGACAGGGGGCCTTCGGTGTGGAGTTCTTC
>TRBV7-6|TRBD2|few|TRBJ2-2
CASSLQRGGIGELFF
TGTGCCAGCAGCTTACAGCGGGGGGGAATCGGGGAGCTGTTTTTT
>TRBV6-7|TRBD1|-|TRBJ1-5
CASSHRQGGSYQPQHF
TGTGCCAGCAGCCACCGGCAGGGGGGTAGCTATCAGCCCCAGCATTTT
>TRBV21-1|-|few|TRBJ2-3
CASGHSIEKMSTDTQYF
TGTGCCAGCGGGCACTCTATCGAGAAGATGTCTACAGATACGCAGTATTTT
>TRBV19|-|once|TRBJ2-2
CASSPPGHYLTGELFF
TGTGCCAGTAGTCCACCGGGACATTATTTAACCGGGGAGCTGTTTTTT
>TRBV6-8|TRBD1|few|TRBJ1-6
CASSYSRDSNSPLHF
TGTGCCAGCAGTTACTCGAGGGACAGTAATTCACCCCTCCACTTT
>TRBV11-3|TRBD1|-|TRBJ2-5
CASSPGTGAQQETQYF
TGTGCCAGCAGCCCCGGGACAGGGGCCCAACAAGAGACCCAGTACTTC
>TRBV11-1|-|few|TRBJ1-2
CASSPGQLFSNYGYTF
TGTGCCAGCAGCCCCGGACAGCTTTTTTCTAACTATGGCTACACCTTC
>TRBV19|-|few|TRBJ1-4
CASSIGGLNEKLFF
TGTGCCAGTAGTATCGGAGGTTTAAATGAAAAACTGTTTTTT
>TRBV6-8|-|-|TRBJ1-5
CASSPYKTGSYSNQPQHF
TGTGCCAGCAGTCCCTATAAAACAGGGTCTTATAGCAATCAGCCCCAGCATTTT
>TRBV23-1|TRBD1|many|TRBJ1-2
CASSLRQGGGYTF
TGCGCCAGCAGCCTCCGACAGGGAGGTGGCTACACCTTC
>TRBV18|TRBD1|-|TRBJ1-1
CASSVSGTGVEGNTEAFF
TGTGCCAGCTCAGTTAGTGGGACAGGGGTCGAGGGGAACACTGAAGCTTTCTTT
>TRBV6-8|TRBD1|-|TRBJ2-7
CASTPYPGTEPYEQYF
TGTGCCAGCACCCCCTACCCCGGGACAGAGCCCTACGAGCAGTACTTC
>TRBV11-3|-|-|TRBJ1-2
CASRIGGANYGYTF
TGTGCCAGCAGAATAGGGGGGGCTAACTATGGCTACACCTTC
>TRBV30|-|-|TRBJ1-6
CAWSVQRNSPLHF
TGTGCCTGGAGTGTTCAACGTAATTCACCCCTCCACTTT
>TRBV12-2|-|-|TRBJ1-4
CATPRQGDDEKLFF
TGTGCAACCCCAAGACAGGGGGACGATGAAAAACTGTTTTTT
>TRBV5-1|TRBD2|-|TRBJ2-2
CASSLLAGGQTGELFF
TGCGCCAGCAGCTTACTAGCGGGGGGGCAAACCGGGGAGCTGTTTTTT
>TRBV29-1|TRBD2|-|TRBJ2-7
CSVEPKLAGSTYEQYF
TGCAGCGTTGAACCGAAACTAGCGGGGAGTACCTACGAGCAGTACTTC
>TRBV6-4|TRBD1|few|TRBJ2-7
CASSPQGQRAYEQYF
TGTGCCAGCAGTCCCCAGGGACAGAGGGCCTACGAGCAGTACTTC
>TRBV9|TRBD1|few|TRBJ2-2
CASSAGTGVAGELFF
TGTGCCAGCAGTGCGGGGACAGGGGTGGCCGGGGAGCTGTTTTTT
>TRBV19|TRBD1|-|TRBJ1-2
CASSAWTGYGYTF
TGTGCCAGTAGTGCTTGGACAGGCTATGGCTACACCTTC
>TRBV2|-|-|TRBJ1-4
CASRGRDDGKLFF
TGTGCCAGCAGAGGTAGGGACGATGGAAAACTGTTTTTT
>TRBV18|TRBD1|few|TRBJ1-4
CASSPLPGQLNEKLFF
TGTGCCAGCTCACCACTTCCGGGACAGCTTAATGAAAAACTGTTTTTT
>TRBV19|-|-|TRBJ2-3
CASRISGDTQYF
TGTGCCAGTAGGATTAGCGGAGATACGCAGTATTTT